This T cell receptor beta chain was obtained from a study of OX40 agonist ivuxolimab in advanced cancers. Germline CDR1 reads MGHRA; CDR2 reads YSYEKL. This CDR3 region has 14 residues. Trimming removed 1 base at V and 3 bases at J, with 9 bases between. TCRdb keeps only in-frame clones here, not all; method: immunoSEQ multiplex PCR. The sample lists 20,000 to 30,000 clones, approximately 86% seen once, with approximately 40% in the top ten. The TCR originated in an adult with an advanced solid tumor such as melanoma, head and neck, liver or kidney cancer. Sequencing was performed on CD4+ or CD8+ T cells sorted from blood, taken in a trial of the OX40 agonist ivuxolimab. The V and J genes are TRBV4-1 and TRBJ1-2; unclear D gene. The CDR3 region has the DNA TGCGCCAGCAGCCAAGGAGGTACTTACTATGGCTACACCTTC. Residues: CASSQGGTYYGYTF.